Sequencing of this T cell receptor (beta chain) was carried out in a study of cytomegalovirus exposure and HLA in healthy donors. Broader study findings: The majority of TCR sequences were rare, yet some public TCRs appeared in many donors.

The CDR3 length is 17 residues. The trim removed 3 bases at V and 0 bases at J, leaving 10 bases unmatched. Looked up from germline, CDR1 is SGHVS and CDR2 is FQNEAQ. A multiplex PCR was run with 60 Vbeta primers and 13 Jbeta primers. Clones were sequenced by immunoSEQ multiplex PCR, and TCRdb holds only the in-frame ones, with some missing. This sample yields more than 110,000 clones, of which about four fifths are seen a single time; around 4.3% belongs to the top ten. Details on this clone: What it recognizes is unknown.

It was healthy bone marrow donors who served as donors. The sequencing sample was made of PBMCs. The TCR comes from a man aged 35 to 55 in good health and CMV-seropositive. The chain carries TRBV7-8 and TRBJ2-5, with 7 bases that match TRBD1. Written as DNA, the CDR3 is TGTGCCAGCAGCTTGTATCGGGACAGCTACAACCAAGAGACCCAGTACTTC. As protein: CASSLYRDSYNQETQYF.